The entry below describes one TCR beta chain. The table came from immunoSEQ multiplex PCR; TCRdb's copy has only in-frame clones and leaves some out. The table records fewer than 350,000 clones, about 91% of them present only once. The sample is drawn from a study of blood T cell repertoires in COVID-19. Background on the study: The analysed material was cDNA or gDNA that came from T cells, B-cell-depleted T cells, or PBMCs.

This clonotype originated in a man aged 40-55 years who had been exposed to COVID-19. Source material: PBMCs or T cells enriched from blood (not recorded which).

The CDR3 sequence is CAGGTGDRSGANVLTF. CDR3 nucleotide sequence: TGTGCCGGGGGGACAGGGGACCGCTCTGGGGCCAACGTCCTGACTTTC. This rearrangement joins TRBV19 to TRBJ2-6, with 10 bases lining up with TRBD1. This CDR3 has 16 residues. Germline-derived CDR1 and CDR2 are LNHDA and SQIVND (reference sequence). The V gene end was trimmed by 11 bases and the J gene end by 0 bases; junction bases not matched to a gene: 7. Full variable domain (outside the CDR3, taken from reference TRBV19 and TRBJ2-6): DGGITQSPKYLFRKEGQNVTLSCEQNLNHDAMYWYRQDPGQGLRLIYYSQIVNDFQKGDIAEGYSVSREKKESFPLTVTSAQKNPTAFYLCAGGTGDRSGANVLTFGAGSRLTVL.